This TCR beta chain was identified during a study of blood T cells in healthy people across ages. Study results and limitations: Unsorted PBMCs ruled out conclusive naive versus antigen-experienced comparison.

The study drew donors from healthy Caucasian individuals in Russia aged about 6 to 95. The study isolated at least 7 million PBMCs from each sample. The total RNA that was extracted per sample amounted to at least 5 micrograms. Concerning this clonotype itself: What it binds is unknown.

Using a J-beta primer mix together with a sample-barcoded 5' primer, a second PCR was run for roughly 6 to 11 cycles. TCRdb recomputed calls from the 5' RACE reads with MiXCR, one row per CDR3 protein. The sample yields 580,000 or so distinct CDR3 sequences, roughly 43% seen once. The CDR3 is 15 residues long. V gave up 2 bases and J gave up 8 bases, with 19 bases separating them. The germline V gene has CDR1 SGHRS and CDR2 YFSETQ. This receptor was identified in a man older than 75 in good health. J is TRBJ1-2 and V is TRBV5-1; D is perhaps TRBD1 (5 bases). The sample taken for sequencing was blood. CDR3 sequence reads: CASSLGTEGLGGYTF. The CDR3 DNA reads as TGCGCCAGCAGCTTAGGGACCGAGGGGCTGGGCGGCTACACCTTC.